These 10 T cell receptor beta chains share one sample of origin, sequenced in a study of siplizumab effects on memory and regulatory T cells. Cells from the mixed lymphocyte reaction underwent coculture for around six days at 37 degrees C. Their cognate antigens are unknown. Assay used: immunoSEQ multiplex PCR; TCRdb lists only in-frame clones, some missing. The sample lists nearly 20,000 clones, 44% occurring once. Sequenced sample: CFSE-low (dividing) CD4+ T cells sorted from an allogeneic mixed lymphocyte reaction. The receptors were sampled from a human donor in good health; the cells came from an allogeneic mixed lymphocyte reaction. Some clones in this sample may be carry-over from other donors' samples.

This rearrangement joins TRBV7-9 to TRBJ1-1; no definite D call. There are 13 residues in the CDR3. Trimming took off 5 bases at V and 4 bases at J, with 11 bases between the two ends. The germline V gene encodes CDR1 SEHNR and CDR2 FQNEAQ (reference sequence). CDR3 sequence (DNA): TGTGCCAGCAGCCCGCCGGGGTTCACTGAAGCTTTCTTT. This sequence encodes CASSPPGFTEAFF.

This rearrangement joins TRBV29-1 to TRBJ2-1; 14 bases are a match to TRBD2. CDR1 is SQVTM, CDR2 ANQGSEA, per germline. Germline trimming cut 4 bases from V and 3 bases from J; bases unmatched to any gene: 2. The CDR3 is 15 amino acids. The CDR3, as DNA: TGCAGCGTTGCGACTAGCGGGAGGGTCTACAATGAGCAGTTCTTC. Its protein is CSVATSGRVYNEQFF.

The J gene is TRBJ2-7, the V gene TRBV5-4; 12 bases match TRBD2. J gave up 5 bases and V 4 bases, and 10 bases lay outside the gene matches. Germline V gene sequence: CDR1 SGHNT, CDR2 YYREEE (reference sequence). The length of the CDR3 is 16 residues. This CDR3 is CASSLSLAGGQDEQYF. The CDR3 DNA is TGTGCCAGCAGCCTGTCACTAGCGGGGGGCCAAGACGAGCAGTACTTC. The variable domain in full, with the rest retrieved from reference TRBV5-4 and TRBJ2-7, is ETGVTQSPTHLIKTRGQQVTLRCSSQSGHNTVSWYQQALGQGPQFIFQYYREEENGRGNFPPRFSGLQFPNYSSELNVNALELDDSALYLCASSLSLAGGQDEQYFGPGTRLTVT.

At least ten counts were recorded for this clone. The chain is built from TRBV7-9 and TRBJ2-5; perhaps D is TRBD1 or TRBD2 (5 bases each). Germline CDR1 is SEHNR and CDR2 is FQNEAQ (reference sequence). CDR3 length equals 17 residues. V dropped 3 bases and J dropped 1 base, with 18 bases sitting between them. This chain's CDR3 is CASSFLSFEGSQETQYF. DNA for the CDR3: TGTGCCAGCAGCTTTTTATCGTTTGAGGGGTCCCAAGAGACCCAGTACTTC.

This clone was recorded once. The CDR3, as DNA: TGTGCCAGCAGCCAACAAGTAGGAGCGGCAGTAAGCTCCTACAATGAGCAGTTCTTC. Amino acid sequence: CASSQQVGAAVSSYNEQFF. The genes are TRBV4-2 and TRBJ2-1; perhaps TRBD2 as D (5 bases). Per the germline V gene, CDR1 is LGHNA and CDR2 is YNFKEQ. Trimming left V 2 bases short and J 0 bases short, with 20 bases between. This CDR3 is built from 19 residues.

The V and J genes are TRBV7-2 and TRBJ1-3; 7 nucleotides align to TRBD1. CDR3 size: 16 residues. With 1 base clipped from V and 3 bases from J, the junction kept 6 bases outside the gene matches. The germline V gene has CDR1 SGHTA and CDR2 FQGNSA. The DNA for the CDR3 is TGTGCCAGCAGCTTAGGGCCAACAGGGGTTGGAAACACCATATATTTT. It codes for CASSLGPTGVGNTIYF.

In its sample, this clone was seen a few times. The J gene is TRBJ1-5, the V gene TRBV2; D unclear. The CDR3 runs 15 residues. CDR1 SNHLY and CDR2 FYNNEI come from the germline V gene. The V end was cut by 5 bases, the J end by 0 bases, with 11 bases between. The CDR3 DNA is TGTGCCAGCAGTTTGGATAACCTTAGCAATCAGCCCCAGCATTTT. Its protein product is CASSLDNLSNQPQHF.

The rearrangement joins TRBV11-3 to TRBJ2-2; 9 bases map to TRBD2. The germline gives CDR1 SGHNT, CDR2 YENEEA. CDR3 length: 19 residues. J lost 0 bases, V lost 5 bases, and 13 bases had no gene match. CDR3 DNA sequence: TGTGCCAGCAGCCGCGCGAGGGCGGGAGGGCCGTCGAACACCGGGGAGCTGTTTTTT. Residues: CASSRARAGGPSNTGELFF.

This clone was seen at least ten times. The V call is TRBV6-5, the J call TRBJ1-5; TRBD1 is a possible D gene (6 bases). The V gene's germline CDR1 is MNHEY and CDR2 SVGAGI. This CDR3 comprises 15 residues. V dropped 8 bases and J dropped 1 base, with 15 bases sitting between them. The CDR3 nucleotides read TGTGCCAGCCGGGCTTCAGGGGCGAGCAATCAGCCCCAGCATTTT. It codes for CASRASGASNQPQHF.

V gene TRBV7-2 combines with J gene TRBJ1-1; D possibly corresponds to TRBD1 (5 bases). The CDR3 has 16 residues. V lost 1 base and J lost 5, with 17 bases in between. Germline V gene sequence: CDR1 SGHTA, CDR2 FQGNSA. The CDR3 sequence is CASSLVSQGGRTEAFF. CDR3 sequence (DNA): TGTGCCAGCAGCTTAGTGTCCCAGGGCGGTAGAACTGAAGCTTTCTTT. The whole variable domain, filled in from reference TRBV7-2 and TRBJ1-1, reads GAGVSQSPSNKVTEKGKDVELRCDPISGHTALYWYRQSLGQGLEFLIYFQGNSAPDKSGLPSDRFSAERTGGSVSTLTIQRTQQEDSAVYLCASSLVSQGGRTEAFFGQGTRLTVV.